These 11 T cell receptor beta chains share one sample of origin, sequenced in a study of radiation and T cells in renal cell carcinoma. Time point noted: blood 4 weeks post-SBRT, at nephrectomy. Treatment defined: 15 Gy SBRT to primary tumor, nephrectomy 4 weeks later. Data came from immunoSEQ multiplex PCR; TCRdb stores just in-frame clones and leaves some out. This repertoire shows about 77,000 clones, around four fifths found once; its top ten account for about 2.4%. The sequenced sample was blood, obtained from a patient whose treatment included radiotherapy and nephrectomy. All receptors derive from a woman aged 60 to 75 with renal cell carcinoma.

V gene TRBV9 combines with J gene TRBJ1-4, with D unclear. CDR3 length: 12 amino acids. The germline V gene has CDR1 SGDLS and CDR2 YYNGEE. V was cut by 10 bases and J by 1 base, with 8 bases left in between. The CDR3 spells CASGRTNEKLFF. CDR3 DNA sequence: TGTGCCTCGGGGAGAACTAATGAAAAACTGTTTTTT.

The chain is built from TRBV5-1 and TRBJ2-5; 9 bases align to TRBD2. The CDR3 covers 15 residues. V shed 2 bases and J 4 bases; nucleotides not matched to a gene: 6. Germline V gene lookup returns CDR1 SGHRS and CDR2 YFSETQ. CDR3 residues: CASSLLAGDRETQYF. CDR3 bases: TGCGCCAGCAGCTTATTAGCGGGGGACAGAGAGACCCAGTACTTC.

The V and J genes are TRBV9 and TRBJ2-2; D is possibly TRBD1 or TRBD2 (5 bases each). The germline gives CDR1 SGDLS, CDR2 YYNGEE. V lost 7 bases and J 0 bases, leaving 13 bases between the germline ends. The CDR3 is 15 amino acids. The CDR3 DNA sequence: TGTGCCAGCGGTGCCGGGACGGCGAACACCGGGGAGCTGTTTTTT. Residues: CASGAGTANTGELFF.

This sequence joins TRBV7-6 and TRBJ1-5; 10 bases line up with TRBD1. J lost 3 bases, V lost 1 base, and 6 bases had no gene match. This CDR3 region has 17 residues. Per the germline V gene, CDR1 is SGHVS and CDR2 is FNYEAQ. CDR3: CASSLGDRGHNNQPQHF. The CDR3 coding sequence is TGTGCCAGCAGCTTAGGGGACAGGGGTCATAACAATCAGCCCCAGCATTTT. Using reference TRBV7-6 and TRBJ1-5 for the parts outside the CDR3, the full variable domain is GAGVSQSPRYKVTKRGQDVALRCDPISGHVSLYWYRQALGQGPEFLTYFNYEAQQDKSGLPNDRFSAERPEGSISTLTIQRTEQRDSAMYRCASSLGDRGHNNQPQHFGDGTRLSIL.

The genes are TRBV12-2 and TRBJ1-4. TRBV12-2 is annotated as a pseudogene. The CDR3 consists of 16 residues. CDR3 sequence (DNA): TGTGCAAGTCGCTTATGGGGGGCAGCCCATAATGAAAAACTGTTTTTT. It yields the protein CASRLWGAAHNEKLFF.

The chain employs TRBV19 and TRBJ1-4; no definite D call. The CDR3 consists of 17 residues. CDR1 and CDR2 (germline): LNHDA, SQIVND (reference sequence). V was pared by 5 bases and J by 2 bases, with 18 bases between. The CDR3 coding sequence is TGTGCCAGTAGTCTACTACCCGGGGTGATTACTAATGAAAAACTGTTTTTT. Protein sequence: CASSLLPGVITNEKLFF.

The chain carries TRBV5-3 and TRBJ1-2, with D uncertain. TRBV5-3 is sorted into the ORF group, with uncertain function. V dropped 5 bases and J dropped 4 bases, with 18 bases sitting between them. The CDR3 is made up of 15 amino acids. CDR3 bases: TGTGCCAGAAGTCCTAGGAACACTCCCATCTATGGCTACACCTTC. It is translated as CARSPRNTPIYGYTF.

The chain uses TRBV6-5 and TRBJ1-3; TRBD1 aligns across 7 bases. Germline CDR1 MNHEY, CDR2 SVGAGI. The junction had 8 bases not matched to a gene; V was cut back by 8 bases and J by 10 bases. The CDR3 extends over 12 amino acids. The CDR3 DNA follows: TGTGCCAGCCAGGGGGTCCCCCCGACCATATATTTT. Residues: CASQGVPPTIYF.

The V and J genes are TRBV10-3 and TRBJ1-2, with D maybe TRBD1 (6 bases). V was shortened by 4 bases and J by 4 bases, with 19 bases between the two germline ends. Germline CDR1 and CDR2: ENHRY and SYGVKD. The CDR3 is 16 residues long. CDR3 in DNA: TGTGCCATCAGTGCTATTCACAGGGAGGGGAGCTATGGCTACACCTTC. It specifies CAISAIHREGSYGYTF.

The gene calls are TRBV6-1 and TRBJ2-7; TRBD1 is a possible D gene (6 bases). The V end lost 3 bases, the J end lost 3 bases, and 12 bases lay between the germline ends. Germline V lookup: CDR1 MNHNS, CDR2 SASEGT. CDR3 length: 14 amino acids. The CDR3 nucleotides are TGTGCCAGCAGTGAGGGGTTAGGGGGCTACGAGCAGTACTTC. Residues: CASSEGLGGYEQYF.

The gene calls are TRBV28 and TRBJ2-7; D is perhaps TRBD2 (6 bases). Trimming shortened V by 9 bases and J by 3 bases, and 15 bases separated the two germline ends. Germline lookup yields CDR1 MDHEN and CDR2 SYDVKM. CDR3 length: 13 residues. CDR3 coding DNA: TGTGCCAGTTTTAGCGGTTGGGGCTACGAGCAGTACTTC. Its protein product is CASFSGWGYEQYF.